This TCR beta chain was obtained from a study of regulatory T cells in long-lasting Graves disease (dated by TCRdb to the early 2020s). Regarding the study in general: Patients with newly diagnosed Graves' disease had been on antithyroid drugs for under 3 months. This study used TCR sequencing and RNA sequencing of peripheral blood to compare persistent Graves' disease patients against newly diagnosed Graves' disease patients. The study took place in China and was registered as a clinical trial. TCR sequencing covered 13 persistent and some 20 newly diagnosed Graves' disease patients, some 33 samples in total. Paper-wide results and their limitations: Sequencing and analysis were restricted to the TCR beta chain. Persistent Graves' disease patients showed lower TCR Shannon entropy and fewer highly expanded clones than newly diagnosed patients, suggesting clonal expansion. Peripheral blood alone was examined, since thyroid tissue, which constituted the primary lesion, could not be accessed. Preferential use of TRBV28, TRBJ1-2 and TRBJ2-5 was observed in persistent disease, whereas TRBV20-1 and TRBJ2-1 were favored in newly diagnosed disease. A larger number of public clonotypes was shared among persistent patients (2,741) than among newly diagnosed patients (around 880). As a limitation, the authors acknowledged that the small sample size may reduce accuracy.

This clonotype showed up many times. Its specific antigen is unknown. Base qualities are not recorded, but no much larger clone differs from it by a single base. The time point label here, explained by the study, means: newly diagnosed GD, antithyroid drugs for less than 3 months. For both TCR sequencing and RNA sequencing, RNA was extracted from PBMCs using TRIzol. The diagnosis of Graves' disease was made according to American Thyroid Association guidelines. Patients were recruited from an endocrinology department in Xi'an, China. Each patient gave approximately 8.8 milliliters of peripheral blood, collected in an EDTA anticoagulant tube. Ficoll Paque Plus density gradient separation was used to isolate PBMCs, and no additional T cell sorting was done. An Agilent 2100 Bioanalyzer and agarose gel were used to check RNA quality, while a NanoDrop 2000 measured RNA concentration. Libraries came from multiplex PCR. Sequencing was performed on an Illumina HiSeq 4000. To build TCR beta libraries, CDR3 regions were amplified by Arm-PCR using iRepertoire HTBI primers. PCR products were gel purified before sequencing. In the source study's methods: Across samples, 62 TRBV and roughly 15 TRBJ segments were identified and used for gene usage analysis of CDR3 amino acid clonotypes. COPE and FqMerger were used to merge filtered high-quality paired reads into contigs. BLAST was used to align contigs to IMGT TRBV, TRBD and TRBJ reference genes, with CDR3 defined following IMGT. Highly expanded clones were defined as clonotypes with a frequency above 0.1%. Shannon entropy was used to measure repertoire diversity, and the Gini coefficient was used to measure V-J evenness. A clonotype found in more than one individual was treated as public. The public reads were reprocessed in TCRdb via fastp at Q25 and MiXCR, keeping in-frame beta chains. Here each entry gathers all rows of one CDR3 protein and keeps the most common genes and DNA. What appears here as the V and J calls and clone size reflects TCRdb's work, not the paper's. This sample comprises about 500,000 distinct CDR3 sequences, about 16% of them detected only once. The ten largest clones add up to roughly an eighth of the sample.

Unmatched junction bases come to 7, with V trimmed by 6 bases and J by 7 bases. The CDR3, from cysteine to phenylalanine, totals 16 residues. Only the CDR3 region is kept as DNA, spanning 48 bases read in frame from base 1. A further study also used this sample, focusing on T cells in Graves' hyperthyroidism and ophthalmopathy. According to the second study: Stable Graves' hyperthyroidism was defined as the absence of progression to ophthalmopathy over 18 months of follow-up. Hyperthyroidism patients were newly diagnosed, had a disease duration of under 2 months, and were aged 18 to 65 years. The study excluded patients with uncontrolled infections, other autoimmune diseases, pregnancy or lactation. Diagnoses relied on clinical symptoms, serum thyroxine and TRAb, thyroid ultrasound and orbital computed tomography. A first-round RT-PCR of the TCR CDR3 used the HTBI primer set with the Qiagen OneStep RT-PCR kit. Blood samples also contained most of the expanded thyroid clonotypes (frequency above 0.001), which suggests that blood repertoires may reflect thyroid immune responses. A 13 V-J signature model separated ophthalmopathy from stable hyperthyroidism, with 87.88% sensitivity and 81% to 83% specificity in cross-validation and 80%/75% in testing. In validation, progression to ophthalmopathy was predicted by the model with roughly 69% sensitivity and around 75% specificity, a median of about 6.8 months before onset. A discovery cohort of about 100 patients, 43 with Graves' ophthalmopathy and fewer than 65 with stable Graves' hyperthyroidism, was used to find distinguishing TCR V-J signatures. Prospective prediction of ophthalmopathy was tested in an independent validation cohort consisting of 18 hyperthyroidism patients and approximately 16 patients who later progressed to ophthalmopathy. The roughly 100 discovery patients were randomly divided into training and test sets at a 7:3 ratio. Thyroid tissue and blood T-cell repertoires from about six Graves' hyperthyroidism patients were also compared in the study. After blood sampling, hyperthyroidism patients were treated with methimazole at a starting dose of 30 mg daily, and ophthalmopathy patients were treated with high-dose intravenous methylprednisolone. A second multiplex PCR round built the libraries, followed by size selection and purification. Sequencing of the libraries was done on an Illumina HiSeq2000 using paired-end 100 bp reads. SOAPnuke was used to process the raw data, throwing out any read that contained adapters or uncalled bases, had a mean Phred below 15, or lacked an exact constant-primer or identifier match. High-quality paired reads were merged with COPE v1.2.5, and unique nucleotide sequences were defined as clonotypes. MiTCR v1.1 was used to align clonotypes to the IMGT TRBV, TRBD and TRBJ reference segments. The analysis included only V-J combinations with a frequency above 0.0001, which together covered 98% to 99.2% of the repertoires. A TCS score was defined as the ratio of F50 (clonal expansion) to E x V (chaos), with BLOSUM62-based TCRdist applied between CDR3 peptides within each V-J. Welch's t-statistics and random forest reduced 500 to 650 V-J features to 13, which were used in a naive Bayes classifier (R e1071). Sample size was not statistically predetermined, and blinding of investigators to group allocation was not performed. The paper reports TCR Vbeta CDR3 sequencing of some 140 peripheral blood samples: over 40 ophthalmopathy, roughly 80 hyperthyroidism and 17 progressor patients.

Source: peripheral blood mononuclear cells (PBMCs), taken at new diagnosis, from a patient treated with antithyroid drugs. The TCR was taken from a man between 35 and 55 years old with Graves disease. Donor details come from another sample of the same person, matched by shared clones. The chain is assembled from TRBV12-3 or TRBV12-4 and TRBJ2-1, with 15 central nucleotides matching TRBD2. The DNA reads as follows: TGTGCCAGCAGACGGACTAGCGGGAGGGGCAGTAATGAGCAGTTCTTC. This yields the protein CASRRTSGRGSNEQFF.